These 4 T cell receptor beta chains originate from one sample sequenced in a study of OX40 agonist ivuxolimab in advanced cancers. Measured with immunoSEQ multiplex PCR; TCRdb has only the in-frame clones, and not every one. Found here are more than 55,000 clones, roughly nine tenths of them singletons; the top ten hold 3.5% to 5%. The material was CD4+ or CD8+ T cells sorted from blood, obtained in a trial of the OX40 agonist ivuxolimab. The receptors shown here come from an adult with an advanced solid tumor such as melanoma, head and neck, liver or kidney cancer.

The chain is built from TRBV4-1 and TRBJ1-2; no clear D gene. Germline CDR1 is MGHRA and CDR2 is YSYEKL. V lost 3 bases, J lost 2 bases, and 13 bases lay in between. The CDR3 extends over 15 amino acids. CDR3 coding DNA: TGCGCCAGCAGCCAGCCTGGCGCGGGGAACTATGGCTACACCTTC. It encodes CASSQPGAGNYGYTF.

The chain links TRBV5-6 to TRBJ1-6; D remains ambiguous. Germline-derived CDR1 and CDR2 are SGHDT and YYEEEE. This CDR3 contains 15 residues. Trimming took off 0 bases at V and 9 bases at J, with 13 bases between the two ends. For the CDR3, the DNA is TGTGCCAGCAGCTTGGATCCGGCAGACCCTTCACCCCTCCACTTT. Protein product: CASSLDPADPSPLHF. The entire variable domain, with the rest obtained from reference TRBV5-6 and TRBJ1-6, is as follows: DAGVTQSPTHLIKTRGQQVTLRCSPKSGHDTVSWYQQALGQGPQFIFQYYEEEERQRGNFPDRFSGHQFPNYSSELNVNALLLGDSALYLCASSLDPADPSPLHFGNGTRLTVT.

In DNA, the CDR3 is TGTGCCAGCAGCGTTGACAGGGTGAACACCGGGGAGCTGTTTTTT. This translates into CASSVDRVNTGELFF. The chain carries TRBV11-3 and TRBJ2-2; TRBD1 matches 7 bases. The V segment lost 5 bases and the J segment 1 base; nucleotides outside the gene matches: 4. There are 15 residues in the CDR3. The germline V gene encodes CDR1 SGHNT and CDR2 YENEEA.

The chain is built from TRBV4-3 and TRBJ1-2; TRBD1 might be the D (5 bases). Trimming removed 1 base at V and 8 bases at J, with 11 bases between. CDR3 length equals 13 residues. The germline V gene has CDR1 LGHNA and CDR2 YSLEER. The CDR3 reads CASSQVLGDGYTF. The CDR3 bases are TGCGCCAGCAGCCAAGTCTTAGGGGACGGCTACACCTTC.